This TCR beta chain appears in the sequencing data of a study of T cell responses to AZD1222 COVID-19 vaccine. The length of the CDR3 is 16 residues. Germline CDR1 and CDR2: SQVTM and ANQGSEA. V lost 0 bases to trimming and J lost 4 bases; unmatched junction nucleotides: 6. Here immunoSEQ multiplex PCR was the method, and the copy in TCRdb shows in-frame clones only, minus some. The top ten hold 4.5% to 5% of the sample, which has 80,000 to 100,000 clones, around nine tenths seen once. The starting material was peripheral blood, obtained 28 days after the second AZD1222 dose. The gene calls are TRBV29-1 and TRBJ1-3; 10 bases agree with TRBD1. This TCR was recovered from an adult who received the AZD1222 COVID-19 vaccine. The CDR3 loop is CSVEDGTGASGNTIYF. Here the CDR3 DNA reads TGCAGCGTTGAAGATGGGACAGGGGCTTCCGGAAACACCATATATTTT.